These 15 T cell receptor beta chains came from one sample sequenced in a study of T cells in Graves' hyperthyroidism and ophthalmopathy. Template material for amplifying TCR beta CDR3 regions consisted of RNA transcripts. Using the HTBI primer set, a first-round RT-PCR was run on the TCR CDR3. TCRdb re-called the multiplex PCR reads through MiXCR, storing one row per CDR3 protein. There are fewer than 650,000 distinct CDR3 sequences in the sample; approximately 15% occur only once, and almost 6% lies in the top ten. Sequenced material: blood. The receptors shown here come from a woman aged 25 to 39 with Graves' hyperthyroidism that later progressed to Graves' ophthalmopathy.

The table lists this clonotype with a few counts. With a much larger clone just one base away, this may be a read error. The chain employs TRBV11-2 and TRBJ1-5; D ambiguous. Germline CDR1 SGHAT, CDR2 FQNNGV. The germline V and J ends were trimmed by 0 bases and 2 bases, with 5 bases remaining between them. The CDR3 consists of 14 residues. The CDR3 DNA sequence: TGTGCCAGCAGCTTAGATGGGGGCAATCAGCCCCAGCATTTT. This gives the protein CASSLDGGNQPQHF.

In its sample, this clonotype was seen a few times. The chain uses TRBV11-2 and TRBJ2-7; D is perhaps TRBD1 or TRBD2 (5 bases each). The V end was cut by 5 bases, the J end by 2 bases, with 16 bases between. The germline V gene has CDR1 SGHAT and CDR2 FQNNGV. This CDR3 contains 15 residues. The chain's CDR3 is CASSARRDEAYEQYF. CDR3 nucleotide sequence: TGTGCCAGCAGCGCGCGCCGGGACGAGGCCTACGAGCAGTACTTC.

This clonotype was recorded many times. The chain joins TRBV5-6 to TRBJ1-2, with TRBD1 identical over 7 bases. V trimming: 4 bases; J trimming: 2 bases; junction bases outside the gene matches: 5. The length of the CDR3 is 14 residues. Germline V gene sequence: CDR1 SGHDT, CDR2 YYEEEE. CDR3 sequence (DNA): TGTGCCAGCAGCGCCATGACAGGGAACTATGGCTACACCTTC. Residues: CASSAMTGNYGYTF.

This clonotype was picked up many times. The gene calls are TRBV3-1 and TRBJ1-1, with 10 bases identical to TRBD1. This CDR3 has 15 residues. Germline V gene data show CDR1 as LGHDT and CDR2 as YNNKEL (reference sequence). Unmatched junction bases numbered 10, after V lost 5 bases and J lost 7 bases. CDR3 in amino acids: CASSTPGQGFGEAFF. In DNA form, the CDR3 reads TGTGCCAGCAGCACACCGGGACAGGGGTTCGGTGAAGCTTTCTTT.

The sample holds many counts of this clonotype. V and J are TRBV24-1 and TRBJ1-1, with 8 bases lining up with TRBD1. CDR1 is KGHDR and CDR2 is SFDVKD in the germline V gene. The ends lost 8 bases at V and 8 bases at J; junction bases unmatched: 6. This CDR3 is built from 12 residues. CDR3 protein: CATTGTGGEAFF. CDR3 DNA: TGTGCCACCACCGGGACAGGAGGGGAAGCTTTCTTT.

This clonotype was counted a few times. The chain employs TRBV7-9 and TRBJ2-1; a possible D gene is TRBD1 (7 bases). The CDR3 has 15 amino acids. CDR1 and CDR2 (germline): SEHNR, FQNEAQ (reference sequence). The V and J ends lost 5 bases and 4 bases respectively, with 15 bases between them. Here the CDR3 DNA reads TGTGCCAGCAGCCGCGGGACAGCACGTTACAATGAGCAGTTCTTC. It specifies CASSRGTARYNEQFF.

This clonotype was counted ten times or more. V is TRBV6-2 or TRBV6-3 and J is TRBJ1-1; maybe TRBD1 (6 bases). Between the trimmed V and J ends, which lost 5 bases and 3 bases, there was a span of 13 bases. The germline V gene encodes CDR1 MNHEY and CDR2 SVGEGT. CDR3 length: 14 residues. For the CDR3, the DNA is TGTGCCAGCAGTACAGGGAGAGAGTACACTGAAGCTTTCTTT. Residues: CASSTGREYTEAFF.

This clonotype was picked up many times. The chain joins TRBV28 to TRBJ2-7, with unresolved D. Germline-derived CDR1 and CDR2 are MDHEN and SYDVKM. The CDR3 length is 12 residues. Deletions cut 10 bases from V and 5 bases from J, with 15 bases between. CDR3 amino acids: CATGPRSHEQYF. The CDR3 DNA is TGTGCCACCGGTCCCAGGTCCCACGAGCAGTACTTC. The whole variable domain, remainder taken from reference TRBV28 and TRBJ2-7, is DVKVTQSSRYLVKRTGEKVFLECVQDMDHENMFWYRQDPGLGLRLIYFSYDVKMKEKGDIPEGYSVSREKKERFSLILESASTNQTSMYLCATGPRSHEQYFGPGTRLTVT.

The gene calls are TRBV2 and TRBJ2-7, with 10 bases identical to TRBD2. J gave up 7 bases and V 3 bases, and 6 bases lay outside the gene matches. This CDR3 has 14 residues. Per germline, CDR1 SNHLY and CDR2 FYNNEI. In DNA, the CDR3 is TGTGCCAGCAGTGACCTAGCGGGAGTAAGGGAGCAGTACTTC. Translated, it gives CASSDLAGVREQYF.

The gene calls are TRBV6-2 or TRBV6-3 and TRBJ2-7; 8 nucleotides line up with TRBD1. The V gene's germline CDR1 is MNHEY and CDR2 SVGEGT. The V and J ends lost 11 bases and 2 bases, in that order; junction bases with no gene match: 14. CDR3 length equals 15 residues. The CDR3 sequence is CAVDRNRGVPYEQYF. The CDR3 DNA reads as TGTGCCGTCGACAGAAACAGGGGGGTACCCTACGAGCAGTACTTC.

This clonotype was observed once. A much bigger clone sits one base away, suggesting this may be a read error. The gene calls are TRBV6-8 and TRBJ1-1; 7 bases agree with TRBD1. The V gene's germline CDR1 is MNHGY and CDR2 SAAAGT. J was trimmed by 10 bases and V by 4 bases; bases with no gene match: 21. This CDR3 is 17 amino acids long. As DNA, the CDR3 is TGTGCCAGCAGTTCTTCTGAGGGGTCAGACAGGGACGTGGGAGCTTTCTTT. Translating gives CASSSSEGSDRDVGAFF.

This clonotype was observed at least ten times. The chain carries TRBV3-1 and TRBJ1-1; the D is unclear. The germline V gene has CDR1 LGHDT and CDR2 YNNKEL (reference sequence). V gave up 3 bases and J gave up 4 bases, with 12 bases separating them. There are 14 residues in the CDR3. The CDR3 DNA follows: TGTGCCAGCAGCCATGGGCAGTCGAGCACTGAAGCTTTCTTT. Its translation: CASSHGQSSTEAFF. Full variable domain (remainder filled in from reference TRBV3-1 and TRBJ1-1): DTAVSQTPKYLVTQMGNDKSIKCEQNLGHDTMYWYKQDSKKFLKIMFSYNNKELIINETVPNRFSPKSPDKAHLNLHINSLELGDSAVYFCASSHGQSSTEAFFGQGTRLTVV.

This clonotype was observed at least ten times. The V and J genes are TRBV11-3 and TRBJ2-3; D is unclear. The CDR3 has 12 residues. V lost 6 bases and J 2 bases, leaving 6 bases between the germline ends. From germline, CDR1 is SGHNT and CDR2 YENEEA. CDR3 residues: CASSLTTDTQYF. The CDR3 coding sequence is TGTGCCAGCAGTTTAACCACAGATACGCAGTATTTT.

This rearrangement joins TRBV28 to TRBJ2-1, with D hard to call. Between the trimmed V and J ends, which lost 5 bases and 6 bases, there was a span of 11 bases. Germline CDR1 reads MDHEN; CDR2 reads SYDVKM. The CDR3 has 13 residues. CDR3 sequence reads: CASSAHTANEQFF. CDR3 DNA: TGTGCCAGCAGTGCCCACACAGCCAATGAGCAGTTCTTC.

Of note for this clonotype: A much larger clone is a single base away; this may be a read error. The chain employs TRBV2 and TRBJ1-1, with D perhaps TRBD1 (5 bases). The CDR3 length is 14 residues. Germline CDR1 and CDR2: SNHLY and FYNNEI. In DNA, the CDR3 is TGTACCAGAGTGATTAGACAGTTGGACCCTGAAGCTTTCTTT. Its translation: CTRVIRQLDPEAFF.